The 5 T cell receptor beta chains presented below share a single source sample, sequenced in a study of cytomegalovirus exposure and HLA in healthy donors. Use of 60 Vbeta and 13 Jbeta primers characterized the PCR. Only in-frame clones appear in the TCRdb table, and some are missing; sequencing was by immunoSEQ multiplex PCR. Recorded for this sample: approximately 42,000 clones. Sequencing was performed on PBMCs. The source is a male donor in good health and CMV-seronegative.

To note about this clone: The sample carries other DNA sequences with the same CDR3. V is TRBV7-9 and J is TRBJ2-5; 7 bases map to TRBD2. V trimming: 6 bases; J trimming: 5 bases; junction bases outside the gene matches: 3. This CDR3 has 12 residues. Germline values: CDR1 SEHNR, CDR2 FQNEAQ (reference sequence). The CDR3 spells CASRGLDETQYF. The DNA for the CDR3 is TGTGCCAGCAGAGGACTAGATGAGACCCAGTACTTC.

V is TRBV19 and J is TRBJ2-5; D is ambiguous. This CDR3 is 13 amino acids long. CDR1 and CDR2 from the germline V gene are LNHDA and SQIVND (reference sequence). Trimming removed 1 base from V and 4 bases from J, with 7 bases in between. CDR3 residues: CASSIALLETQYF. CDR3 coding DNA: TGTGCCAGTAGTATAGCGTTATTAGAGACCCAGTACTTC.

V and J are TRBV19 and TRBJ1-5; 8 bases align to TRBD1. The CDR3 is 13 residues long. Trimming removed 6 bases from V and 7 bases from J; junction bases left unmatched: 5. Germline V lookup: CDR1 LNHDA, CDR2 SQIVND (reference sequence). The CDR3 coding sequence is TGTGCCAGTAGAATGCAGGGGGCGCAGCCCCAGCATTTT. This gives the protein CASRMQGAQPQHF.

Here the CDR3 DNA reads TGTGCCAGCAGTCGGACAGGGGGAAGCGAGCAGTACTTC. Translated, it gives CASSRTGGSEQYF. The rearrangement joins TRBV2 to TRBJ2-7, with 10 bases identical to TRBD1. Germline assignment: CDR1 SNHLY and CDR2 FYNNEI. V shed 5 bases and J 6 bases; nucleotides not matched to a gene: 4. CDR3 size: 13 residues.

The chain employs TRBV29-1 and TRBJ2-1; 10 bases map to TRBD2. Germline-derived CDR1 and CDR2 are SQVTM and ANQGSEA. The CDR3 covers 17 residues. V was clipped by 3 bases and J by 5 bases; unmatched bases: 13. The CDR3 DNA sequence: TGCAGCGTTGATCGGGGTGGAGCGGGAGGGTCCGACAATGAGCAGTTCTTC. Amino acids: CSVDRGGAGGSDNEQFF.